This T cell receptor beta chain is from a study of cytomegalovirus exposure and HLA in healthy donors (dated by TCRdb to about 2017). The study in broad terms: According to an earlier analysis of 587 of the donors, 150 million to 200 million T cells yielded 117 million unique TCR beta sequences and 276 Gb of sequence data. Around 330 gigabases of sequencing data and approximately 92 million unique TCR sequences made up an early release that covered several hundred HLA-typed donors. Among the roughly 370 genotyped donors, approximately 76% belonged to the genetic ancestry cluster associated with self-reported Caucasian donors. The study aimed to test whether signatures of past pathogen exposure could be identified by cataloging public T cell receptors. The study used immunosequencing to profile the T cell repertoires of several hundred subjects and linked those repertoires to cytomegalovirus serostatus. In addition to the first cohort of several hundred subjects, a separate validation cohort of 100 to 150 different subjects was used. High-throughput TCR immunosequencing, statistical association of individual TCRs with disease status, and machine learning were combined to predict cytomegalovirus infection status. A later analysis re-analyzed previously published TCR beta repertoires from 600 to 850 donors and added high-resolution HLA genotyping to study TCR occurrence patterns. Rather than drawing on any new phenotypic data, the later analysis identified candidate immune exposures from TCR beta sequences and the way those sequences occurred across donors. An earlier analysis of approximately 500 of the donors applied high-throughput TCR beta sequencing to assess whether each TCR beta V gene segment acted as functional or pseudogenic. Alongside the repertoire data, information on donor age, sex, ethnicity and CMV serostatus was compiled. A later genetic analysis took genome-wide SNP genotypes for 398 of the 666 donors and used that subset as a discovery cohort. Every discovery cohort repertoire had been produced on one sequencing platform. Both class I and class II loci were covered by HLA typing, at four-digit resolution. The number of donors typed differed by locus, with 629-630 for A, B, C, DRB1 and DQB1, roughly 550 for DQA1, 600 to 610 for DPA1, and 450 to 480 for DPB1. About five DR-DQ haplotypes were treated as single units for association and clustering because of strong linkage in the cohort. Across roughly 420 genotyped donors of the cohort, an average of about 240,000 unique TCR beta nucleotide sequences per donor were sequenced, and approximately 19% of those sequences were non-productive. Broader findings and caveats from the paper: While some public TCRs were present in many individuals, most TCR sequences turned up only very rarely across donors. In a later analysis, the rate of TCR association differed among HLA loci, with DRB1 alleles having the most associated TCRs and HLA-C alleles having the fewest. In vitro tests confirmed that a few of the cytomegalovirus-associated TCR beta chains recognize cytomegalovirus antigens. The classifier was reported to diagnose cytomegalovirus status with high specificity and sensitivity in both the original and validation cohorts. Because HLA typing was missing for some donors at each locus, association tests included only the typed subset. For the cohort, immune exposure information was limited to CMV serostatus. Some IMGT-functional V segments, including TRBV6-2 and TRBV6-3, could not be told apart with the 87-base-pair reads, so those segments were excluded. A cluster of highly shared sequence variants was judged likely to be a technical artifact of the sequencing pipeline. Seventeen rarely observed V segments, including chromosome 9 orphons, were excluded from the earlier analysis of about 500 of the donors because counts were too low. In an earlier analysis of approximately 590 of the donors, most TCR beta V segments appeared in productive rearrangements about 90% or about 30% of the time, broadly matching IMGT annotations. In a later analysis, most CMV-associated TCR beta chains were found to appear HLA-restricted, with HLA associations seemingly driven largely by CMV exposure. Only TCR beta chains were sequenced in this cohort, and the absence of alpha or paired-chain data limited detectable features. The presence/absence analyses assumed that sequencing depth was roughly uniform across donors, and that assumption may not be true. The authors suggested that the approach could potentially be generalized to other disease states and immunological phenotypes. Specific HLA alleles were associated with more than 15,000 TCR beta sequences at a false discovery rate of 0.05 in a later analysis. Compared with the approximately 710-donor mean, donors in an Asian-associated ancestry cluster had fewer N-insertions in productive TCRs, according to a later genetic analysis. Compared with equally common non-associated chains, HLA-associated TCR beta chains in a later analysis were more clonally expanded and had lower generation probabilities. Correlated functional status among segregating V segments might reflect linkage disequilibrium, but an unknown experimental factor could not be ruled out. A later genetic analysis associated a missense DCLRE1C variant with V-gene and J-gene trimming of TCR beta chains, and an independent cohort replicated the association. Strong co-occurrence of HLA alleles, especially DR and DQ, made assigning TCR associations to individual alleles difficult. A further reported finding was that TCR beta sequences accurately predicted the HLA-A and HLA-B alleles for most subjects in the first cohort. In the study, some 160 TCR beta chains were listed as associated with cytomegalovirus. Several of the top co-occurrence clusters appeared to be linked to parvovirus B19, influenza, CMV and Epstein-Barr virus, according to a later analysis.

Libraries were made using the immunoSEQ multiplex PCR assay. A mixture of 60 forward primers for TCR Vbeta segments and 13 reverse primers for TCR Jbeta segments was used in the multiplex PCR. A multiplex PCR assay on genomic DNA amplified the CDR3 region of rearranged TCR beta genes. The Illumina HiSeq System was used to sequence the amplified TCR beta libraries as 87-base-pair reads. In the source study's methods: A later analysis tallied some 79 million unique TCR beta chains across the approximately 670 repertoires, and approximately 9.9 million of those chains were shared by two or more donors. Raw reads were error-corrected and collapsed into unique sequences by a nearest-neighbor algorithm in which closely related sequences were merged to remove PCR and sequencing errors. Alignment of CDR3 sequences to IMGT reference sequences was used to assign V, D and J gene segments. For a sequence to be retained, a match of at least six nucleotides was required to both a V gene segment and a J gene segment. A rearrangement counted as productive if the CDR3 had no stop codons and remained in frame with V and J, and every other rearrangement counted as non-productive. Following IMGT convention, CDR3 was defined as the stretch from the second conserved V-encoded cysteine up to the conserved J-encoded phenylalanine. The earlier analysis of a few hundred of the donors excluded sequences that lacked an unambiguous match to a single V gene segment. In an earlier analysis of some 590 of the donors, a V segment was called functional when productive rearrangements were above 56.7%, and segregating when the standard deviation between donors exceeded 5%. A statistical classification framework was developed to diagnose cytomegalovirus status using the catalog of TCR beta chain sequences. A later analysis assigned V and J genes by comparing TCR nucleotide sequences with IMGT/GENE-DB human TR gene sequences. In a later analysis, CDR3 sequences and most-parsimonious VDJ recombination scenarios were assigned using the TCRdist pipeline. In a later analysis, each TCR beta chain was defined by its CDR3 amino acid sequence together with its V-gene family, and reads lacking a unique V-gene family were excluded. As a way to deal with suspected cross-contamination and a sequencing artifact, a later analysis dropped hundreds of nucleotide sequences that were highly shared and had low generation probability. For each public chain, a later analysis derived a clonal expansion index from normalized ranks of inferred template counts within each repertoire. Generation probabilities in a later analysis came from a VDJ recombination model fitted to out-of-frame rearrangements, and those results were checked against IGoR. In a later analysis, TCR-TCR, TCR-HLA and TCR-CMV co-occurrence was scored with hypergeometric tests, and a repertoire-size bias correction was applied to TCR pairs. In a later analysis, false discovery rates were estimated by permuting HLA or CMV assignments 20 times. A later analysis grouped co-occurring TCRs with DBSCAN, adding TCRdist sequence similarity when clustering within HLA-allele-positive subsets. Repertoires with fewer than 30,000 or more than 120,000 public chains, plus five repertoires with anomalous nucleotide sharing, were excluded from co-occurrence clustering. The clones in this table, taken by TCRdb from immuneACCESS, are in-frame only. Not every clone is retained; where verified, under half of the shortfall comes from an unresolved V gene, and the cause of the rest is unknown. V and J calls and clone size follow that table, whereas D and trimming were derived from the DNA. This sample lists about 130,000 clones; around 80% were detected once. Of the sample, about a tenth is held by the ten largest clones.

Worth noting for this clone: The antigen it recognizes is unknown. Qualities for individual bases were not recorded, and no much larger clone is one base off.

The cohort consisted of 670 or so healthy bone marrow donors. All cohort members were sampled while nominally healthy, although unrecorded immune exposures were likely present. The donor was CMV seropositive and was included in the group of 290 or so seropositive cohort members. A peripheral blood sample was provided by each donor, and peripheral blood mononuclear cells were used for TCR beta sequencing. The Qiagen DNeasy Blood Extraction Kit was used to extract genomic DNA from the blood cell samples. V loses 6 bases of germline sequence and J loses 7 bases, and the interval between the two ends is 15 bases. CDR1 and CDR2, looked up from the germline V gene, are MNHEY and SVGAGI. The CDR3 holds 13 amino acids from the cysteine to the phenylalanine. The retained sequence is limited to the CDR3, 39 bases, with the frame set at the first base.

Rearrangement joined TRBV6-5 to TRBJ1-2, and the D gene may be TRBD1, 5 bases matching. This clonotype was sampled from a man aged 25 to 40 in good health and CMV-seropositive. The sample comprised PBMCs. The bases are TGTGCCAGCAGCCGTACGGGGGGGGGTGGCTACACCTTC. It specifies CASSRTGGGGYTF.